Below are 20 T cell receptor beta chains sequenced from a single sample in a study of blood T cell repertoires in COVID-19. The table came from immunoSEQ multiplex PCR; TCRdb's copy has only in-frame clones and leaves some out. The sample holds under 60,000 clones, roughly 88% seen once. Sample: peripheral blood. The receptors here all came from a human donor in a cohort sampled during active COVID-19.

J is TRBJ2-3 and V is TRBV5-1; TRBD2 aligns across 14 bases. The CDR3 consists of 16 residues. Germline loops: CDR1 SGHRS, CDR2 YFSETQ. Trimming removed 4 bases from V and 1 base from J; junction bases left unmatched: 2. CDR3 nucleotide sequence: TGCGCCAGCAGCGGGACTAGCGGGAGTGGCACAGATACGCAGTATTTT. Its translation: CASSGTSGSGTDTQYF.

This clone came up a few times. This chain links TRBV5-1 with TRBJ2-1; 8 bases line up with TRBD2. This CDR3 contains 13 residues. J lost 8 bases, V lost 5 bases, and 6 bases had no gene match. Germline V gene sequence: CDR1 SGHRS, CDR2 YFSETQ. The chain's CDR3 is CASSREGRDEQFF. CDR3 nucleotides: TGCGCCAGCAGTCGGGAGGGCCGAGATGAGCAGTTCTTC.

This clone has more than one count but fewer than ten. This chain uses TRBV7-3 with TRBJ2-7; 8 bases fit TRBD2. CDR3 length: 15 amino acids. The ends lost 2 bases at V and 3 bases at J; junction bases unmatched: 6. Germline V gene sequence: CDR1 SGHTA, CDR2 FQGTGA. The CDR3, as DNA: TGTGCCAGCAGCTTAGGGCTAGCGGGTGGCTACGAGCAGTACTTC. Residues: CASSLGLAGGYEQYF.

This clone was recorded once. V usage is TRBV15 and J usage is TRBJ2-7; TRBD2 might be the D (5 bases). Germline V gene data show CDR1 as LNHNV and CDR2 as YYDKDF (reference sequence). This CDR3 spans 12 amino acids. V was trimmed by 7 bases and J by 9 bases, leaving 16 bases between them. CDR3: CATKNEGERQYF. CDR3 in DNA: TGTGCCACCAAAAACGAGGGTGAGCGGCAGTACTTC.

V is TRBV15 and J is TRBJ2-5, with 7 positions matching TRBD2. V lost 7 bases to trimming and J lost 7 bases; unmatched junction nucleotides: 15. CDR3 size: 15 residues. Germline assignment: CDR1 LNHNV and CDR2 YYDKDF (reference sequence). The CDR3 DNA follows: TGTGCCACCACCCGGACCCTAGCGGATACTCGGACCCAGTACTTC. Translating it yields CATTRTLADTRTQYF.

This chain connects TRBV5-1 to TRBJ1-1; D call uncertain. The ends were cut back, 6 bases at V and 4 bases at J, with 16 bases in the middle. This CDR3 is 14 amino acids long. Germline V gene sequence: CDR1 SGHRS, CDR2 YFSETQ. Written as DNA, the CDR3 is TGCGCCAGCACCTGGAGGGCCGCAGGCACTGAAGCTTTCTTT. The encoded protein is CASTWRAAGTEAFF.

V and J are TRBV18 and TRBJ1-2; no clear D gene. The CDR3 sequence is 13 residues long. The V end lost 2 bases, the J end lost 10 bases, and 14 bases lay between the germline ends. Germline V lookup: CDR1 KGHSH, CDR2 LQKENI. The CDR3 here is CASSPERVAIYTF. CDR3 DNA: TGTGCCAGCTCACCAGAGCGGGTCGCCATCTACACCTTC.

The V call is TRBV5-4, the J call TRBJ2-1; possible D gene TRBD2, 6 bases. The length of the CDR3 is 15 residues. V lost 0 bases, J lost 2 bases, and 9 bases lay in between. The germline CDR1 and CDR2 sequences are SGHNT and YYREEE (reference sequence). CDR3 sequence: CASSLAGAPYNEQFF. The CDR3 region has the DNA TGTGCCAGCAGCTTGGCGGGAGCACCCTACAATGAGCAGTTCTTC.

The chain combines TRBV7-9 with TRBJ1-3, with a tentative D call TRBD1 (6 bases). CDR3 length equals 16 residues. Germline V gene sequence: CDR1 SEHNR, CDR2 FQNEAQ (reference sequence). Trimming cost V 0 bases and J 0 bases, with 9 bases left between them. CDR3 amino acids: CASSLATGLSGNTIYF. The DNA of the CDR3 is TGTGCCAGCAGCTTAGCGACAGGTCTCTCTGGAAACACCATATATTTT.

This chain uses TRBV14 with TRBJ2-2; maybe TRBD1 (6 bases). CDR1 and CDR2 (germline): SGHDN, FVKESK. The CDR3 is made up of 15 amino acids. V shed 3 bases and J shed 7 bases, with 15 bases lying between them. CDR3 nucleotides: TGTGCCAGCAGCCACAATGCAGGGGTATACGGGGAGCTGTTTTTT. It translates to CASSHNAGVYGELFF. Together with reference TRBV14 and TRBJ2-2, the CDR3 gives the full variable domain: EAGVTQFPSHSVIEKGQTVTLRCDPISGHDNLYWYRRVMGKEIKFLLHFVKESKQDESGMPNNRFLAERTGGTYSTLKVQPAELEDSGVYFCASSHNAGVYGELFFGEGSRLTVL.

The chain recombines TRBV3-1 (or the pseudogene TRBV3-2) with TRBJ2-3, with 8 positions matching TRBD1. The CDR3 is 15 amino acids. The V gene end was trimmed by 5 bases and the J gene end by 3 bases; junction bases not matched to a gene: 7. CDR1 LGHDT and CDR2 YNNKEL come from the germline V gene (reference sequence). CDR3 nucleotide sequence: TGTGCCAGCAGCTCAGGGGGCTCCCTGACAGATACGCAGTATTTT. Protein: CASSSGGSLTDTQYF.

The J gene is TRBJ2-1, the V gene TRBV27; 9 bases line up with TRBD2. V shed 3 bases, J shed 5 bases, and the junction held 5 bases outside the gene matches. The CDR3 covers 15 residues. CDR1 is MNHEY and CDR2 is SMNVEV in the germline V gene (reference sequence). The CDR3 DNA sequence: TGTGCCAGCAGTTTCGGCGGGAGGGGCAACAATGAGCAGTTCTTC. Its protein is CASSFGGRGNNEQFF.

J is TRBJ1-3 and V is TRBV3-1 (or the pseudogene TRBV3-2); the match to TRBD1 covers 8 bases. Germline lookup yields CDR1 LGHDT and CDR2 YNNKEL (reference sequence). CDR3 size: 16 residues. V trimming: 4 bases; J trimming: 0 bases; junction bases outside the gene matches: 5. The CDR3 DNA is TGTGCCAGCAGCCGAGCCGGGACAGGCTCTGGAAACACCATATATTTT. Amino acids: CASSRAGTGSGNTIYF.

The chain employs TRBV2 and TRBJ2-1, with D perhaps TRBD1 (6 bases). The CDR3 loop spans 14 amino acids. In germline, CDR1 is SNHLY, CDR2 FYNNEI. With 7 bases removed from V and 3 bases from J, the gap between germline ends came to 13 bases. CDR3 loop: CASIGGAVYNEQFF. The CDR3 DNA reads TGTGCCAGCATAGGGGGTGCGGTCTACAATGAGCAGTTCTTC.

The chain employs TRBV3-1 (or the pseudogene TRBV3-2) and TRBJ1-5; D not resolved. Looked up from germline, CDR1 is LGHDT and CDR2 is YNNKEL (reference sequence). V was clipped by 0 bases and J by 2 bases, with 26 bases between them. This CDR3 spans 21 amino acids. CDR3 nucleotide sequence: TGTGCCAGCAGCCAAGAAGAGGGTCGGGAGATTGAACAATATGGCAATCAGCCCCAGCATTTT. Its protein is CASSQEEGREIEQYGNQPQHF.

The chain combines TRBV27 with TRBJ2-4; 8 bases align to TRBD1. Germline trimming cut 0 bases from V and 1 base from J; bases unmatched to any gene: 11. Germline CDR1 MNHEY, CDR2 SMNVEV (reference sequence). The CDR3 runs to 19 residues. The CDR3 DNA sequence: TGTGCCAGCAGTTTATCGACGCCAGGGGGCCGTGGGGCCAAAAACATTCAGTACTTC. This translates into CASSLSTPGGRGAKNIQYF.

This sequence joins TRBV18 and TRBJ1-4; 9 nucleotides line up with TRBD1. Germline CDR1 reads KGHSH; CDR2 reads LQKENI. The CDR3 is made up of 15 amino acids. J lost 8 bases, V lost 4 bases, and 8 bases had no gene match. This CDR3 reads CASSLTGGFGEKLFF. The CDR3 nucleotides are TGTGCCAGCTCACTCACAGGGGGCTTTGGAGAAAAACTGTTTTTT.

V usage is TRBV4-2 and J usage is TRBJ2-1, with D perhaps TRBD2 (5 bases). V lost 2 bases and J 1 base, leaving 9 bases between the germline ends. CDR3 length: 15 residues. The germline V gene encodes CDR1 LGHNA and CDR2 YNFKEQ. CDR3 nucleotides: TGTGCCAGCAGCCAAAACAGCGGATCCTACAATGAGCAGTTCTTC. Translating it yields CASSQNSGSYNEQFF.

The rearrangement joins TRBV19 to TRBJ2-7, with TRBD1 matching over 8 bases. Germline-derived CDR1 and CDR2 are LNHDA and SQIVND (reference sequence). The trim removed 7 bases at V and 6 bases at J, leaving 11 bases unmatched. The CDR3 is 14 amino acids. The CDR3 loop reads CASTMTGEVGEQYF. In nucleotides, the CDR3 is TGTGCCAGTACCATGACAGGGGAAGTTGGCGAGCAGTACTTC.

This clone was seen just once. V is TRBV30 and J is TRBJ1-2, with 9 bases lining up with TRBD1. Germline V lookup: CDR1 GTSNPN, CDR2 SVGIG (reference sequence). The V and J ends lost 4 bases and 8 bases, in that order; junction bases with no gene match: 5. The CDR3 spans 12 residues. CDR3 bases: TGTGCCTGGACAAGGGACAGGGACGGCTACACCTTC. It translates to CAWTRDRDGYTF.